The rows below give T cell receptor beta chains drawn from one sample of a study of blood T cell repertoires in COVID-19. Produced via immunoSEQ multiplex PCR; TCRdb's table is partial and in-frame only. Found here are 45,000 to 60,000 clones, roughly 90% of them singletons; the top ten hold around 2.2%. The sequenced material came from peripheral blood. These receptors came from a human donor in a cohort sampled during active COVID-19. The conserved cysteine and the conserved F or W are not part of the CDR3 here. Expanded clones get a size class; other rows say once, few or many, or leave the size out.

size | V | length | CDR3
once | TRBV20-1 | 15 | SASYLAVTGGVYGYT
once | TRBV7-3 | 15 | ASSLLLAGSTQETQY
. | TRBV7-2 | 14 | ASSPAGGPVADTQY
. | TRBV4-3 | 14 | ASSQLGNPETYEQY
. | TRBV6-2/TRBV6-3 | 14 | ASSSPLAGTYNEQF
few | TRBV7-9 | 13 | ASSYTGLEGNTIY
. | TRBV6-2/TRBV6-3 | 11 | ASSYLQGEKLF
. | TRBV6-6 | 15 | ASSRPGQGRHPYGYT
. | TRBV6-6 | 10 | ASSRYQETQY
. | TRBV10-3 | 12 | AISLGGVGDEQY
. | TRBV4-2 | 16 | ASSQEGGDTGAKNIQY
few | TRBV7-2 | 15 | ASSSPGAGGGYNEQF
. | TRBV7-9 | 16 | ASSLVSGTGESNQPQH
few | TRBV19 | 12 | ASSNQGTRHEQY
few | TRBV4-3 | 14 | ASSQARQGNNSPLH
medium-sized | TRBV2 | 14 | ASSEQGGRSNQPQH
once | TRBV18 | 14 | ASSPREGIDNQPQH
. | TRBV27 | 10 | ASSLRGITQY
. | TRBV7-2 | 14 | ASSQQGTGGTGELF
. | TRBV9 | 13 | ASSVGLPQGNEQF
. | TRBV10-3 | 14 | AISESFQGSDSPLH
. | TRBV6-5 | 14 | ASSYPGQGGNNEQF
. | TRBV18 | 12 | ASSGGTGVGEQY
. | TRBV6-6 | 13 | ASSYTGTAPYEQY
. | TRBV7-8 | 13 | ASSSPFGVNTEAF
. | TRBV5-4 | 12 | ASRTSGSSYEQY
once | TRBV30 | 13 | AWSVADRGRAEAF
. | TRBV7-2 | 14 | ASSFPQREDTGELF
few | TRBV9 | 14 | ASSVGVAPYNSPLH
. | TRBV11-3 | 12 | ASSPGTGSDEQY
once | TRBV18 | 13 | ASSPELPLNTEAF
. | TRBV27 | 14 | ASSFLGQGVSETQY
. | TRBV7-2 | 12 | ASSPGILNQPQH
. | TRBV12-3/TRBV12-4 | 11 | ASGSMGTDTQY
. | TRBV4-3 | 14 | ASSQDWTAPSYEQY
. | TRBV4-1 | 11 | ASSPAGSYEQY
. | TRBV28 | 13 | ASSPGLAGAVELF
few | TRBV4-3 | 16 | ASSQDSLAGGGGETQY
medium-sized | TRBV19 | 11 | ASRNRGTGEQY